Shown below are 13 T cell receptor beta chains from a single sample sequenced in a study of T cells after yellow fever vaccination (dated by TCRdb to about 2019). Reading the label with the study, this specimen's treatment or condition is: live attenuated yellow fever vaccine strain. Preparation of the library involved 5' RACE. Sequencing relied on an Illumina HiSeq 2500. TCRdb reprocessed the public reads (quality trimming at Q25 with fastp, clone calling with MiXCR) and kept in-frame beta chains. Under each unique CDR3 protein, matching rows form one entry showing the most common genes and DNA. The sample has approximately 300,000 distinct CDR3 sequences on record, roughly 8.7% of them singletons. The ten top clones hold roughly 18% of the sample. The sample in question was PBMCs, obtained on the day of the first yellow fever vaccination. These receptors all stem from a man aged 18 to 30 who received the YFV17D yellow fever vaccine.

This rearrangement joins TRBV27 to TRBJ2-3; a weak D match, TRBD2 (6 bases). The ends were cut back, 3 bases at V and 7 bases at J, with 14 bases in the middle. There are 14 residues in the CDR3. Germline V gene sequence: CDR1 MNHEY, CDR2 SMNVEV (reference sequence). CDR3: CASSFYRDSNTQYF. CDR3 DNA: TGTGCCAGCAGTTTCTACCGGGACTCAAATACGCAGTATTTT.

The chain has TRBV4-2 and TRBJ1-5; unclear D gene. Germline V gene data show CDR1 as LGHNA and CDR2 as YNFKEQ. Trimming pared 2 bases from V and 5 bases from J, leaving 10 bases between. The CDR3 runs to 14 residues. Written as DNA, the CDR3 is TGTGCCAGCAGCCAATCCGGAGGTTATCAGCCCCAGCATTTT. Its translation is CASSQSGGYQPQHF.

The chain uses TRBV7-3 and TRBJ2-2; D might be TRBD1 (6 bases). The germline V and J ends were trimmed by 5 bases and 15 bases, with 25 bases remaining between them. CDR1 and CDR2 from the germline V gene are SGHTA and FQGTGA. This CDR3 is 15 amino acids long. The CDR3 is CASSVDPGHSVRMFF. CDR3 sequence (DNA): TGTGCCAGCAGCGTGGATCCGGGACACTCGGTCCGTATGTTTTTT.

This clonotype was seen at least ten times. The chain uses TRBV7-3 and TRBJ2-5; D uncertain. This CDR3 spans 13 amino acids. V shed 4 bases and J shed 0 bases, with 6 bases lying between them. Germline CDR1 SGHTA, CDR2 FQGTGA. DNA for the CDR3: TGTGCCAGCAGCTACCGACACCAAGAGACCCAGTACTTC. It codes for CASSYRHQETQYF.

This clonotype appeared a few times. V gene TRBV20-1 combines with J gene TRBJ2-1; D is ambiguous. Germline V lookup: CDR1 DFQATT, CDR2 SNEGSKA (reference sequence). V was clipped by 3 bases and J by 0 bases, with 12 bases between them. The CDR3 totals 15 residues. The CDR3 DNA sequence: TGCAGTGCTAGCCGTCAGTCGAGCTCCTACAATGAGCAGTTCTTC. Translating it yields CSASRQSSSYNEQFF.

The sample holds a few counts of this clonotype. The CDR3 protein is CASSQDPGRETQYF. CDR3 nucleotides: TGCGCCAGCAGCCAAGATCCGGGGCGGGAGACCCAGTACTTC. The chain combines TRBV4-1 with TRBJ2-5; TRBD1 or TRBD2 may be the D gene (5 bases each). Trimming cost V 0 bases and J 5 bases, with 10 bases left between them. Germline V gene data show CDR1 as MGHRA and CDR2 as YSYEKL. The CDR3 has 14 amino acids.

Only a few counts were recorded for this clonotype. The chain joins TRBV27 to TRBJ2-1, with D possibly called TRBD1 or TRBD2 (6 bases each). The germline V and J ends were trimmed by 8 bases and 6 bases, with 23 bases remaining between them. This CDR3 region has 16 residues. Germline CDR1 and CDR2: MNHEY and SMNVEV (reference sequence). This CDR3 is CASASYGVRGGNEQFF. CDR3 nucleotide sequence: TGTGCCAGCGCGTCCTACGGGGTCAGGGGAGGCAATGAGCAGTTCTTC.

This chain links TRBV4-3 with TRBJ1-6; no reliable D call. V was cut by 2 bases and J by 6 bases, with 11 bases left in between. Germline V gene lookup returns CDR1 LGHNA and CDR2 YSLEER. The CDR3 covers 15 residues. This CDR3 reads CASSQSLPGNSPLHF. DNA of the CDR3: TGCGCCAGCAGCCAATCTCTGCCGGGTAATTCACCCCTCCACTTT.

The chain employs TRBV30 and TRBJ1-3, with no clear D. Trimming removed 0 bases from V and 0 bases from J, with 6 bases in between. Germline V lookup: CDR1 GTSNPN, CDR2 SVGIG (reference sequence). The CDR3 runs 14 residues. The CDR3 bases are TGTGCCTGGAGTGTTGGGATCTCTGGAAACACCATATATTTT. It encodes CAWSVGISGNTIYF. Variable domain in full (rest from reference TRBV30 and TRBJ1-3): SQTIHQWPATLVQPVGSPLSLECTVEGTSNPNLYWYRQAAGRGLQLLFYSVGIGQISSEVPQNLSASRPQDRQFILSSKKLLLSDSGFYLCAWSVGISGNTIYFGEGSWLTVV.

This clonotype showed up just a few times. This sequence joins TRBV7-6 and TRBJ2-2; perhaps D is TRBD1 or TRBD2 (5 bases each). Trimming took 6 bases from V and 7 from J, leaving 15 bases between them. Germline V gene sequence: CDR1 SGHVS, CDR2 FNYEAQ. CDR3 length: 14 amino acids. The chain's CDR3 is CASRMGPYSGELFF. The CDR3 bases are TGTGCCAGCAGGATGGGACCCTACAGCGGGGAGCTGTTTTTT.

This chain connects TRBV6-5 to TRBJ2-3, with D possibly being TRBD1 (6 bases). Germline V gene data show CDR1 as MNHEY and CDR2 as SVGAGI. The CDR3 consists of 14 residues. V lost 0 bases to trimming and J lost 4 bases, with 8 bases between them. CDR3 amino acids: CASSYSGQADTQYF. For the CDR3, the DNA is TGTGCCAGCAGTTACTCGGGACAAGCAGATACGCAGTATTTT.

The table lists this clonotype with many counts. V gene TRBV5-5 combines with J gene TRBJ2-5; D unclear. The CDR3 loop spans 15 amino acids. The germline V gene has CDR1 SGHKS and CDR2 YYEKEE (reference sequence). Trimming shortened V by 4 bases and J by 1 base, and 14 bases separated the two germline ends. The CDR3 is CASSRRPFPQETQYF. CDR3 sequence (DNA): TGTGCCAGCAGCCGCCGACCCTTTCCCCAAGAGACCCAGTACTTC.

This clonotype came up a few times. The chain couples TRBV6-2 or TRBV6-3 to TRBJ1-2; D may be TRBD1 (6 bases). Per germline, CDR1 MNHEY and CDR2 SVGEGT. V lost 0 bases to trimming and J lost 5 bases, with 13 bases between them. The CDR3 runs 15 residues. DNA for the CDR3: TGTGCCAGCAGTTACTCCGGACAGCCCCAGTATGGCTACACCTTC. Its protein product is CASSYSGQPQYGYTF.